This T cell receptor (beta chain) stems from a study of sequential checkpoint blockade in melanoma. Study-level background: Randomization was 1:1 between first-line nivolumab→ipilimumab and ipilimumab→nivolumab. After both sequences, patients received maintenance nivolumab.

The protocol was immunoSEQ multiplex PCR, while the TCRdb copy is restricted to in-frame clones and leaves out a portion. Of fewer than 25,000 clones in the sample, over 75% are singletons; the top ten hold under 30%. Germline V CDR1 and CDR2: SGHRS, YFSETQ. V was pared by 3 bases and J by 6 bases, with 19 bases between. This CDR3 region has 15 residues. Treatment here: randomized to nivolumab then ipilimumab (arm A) or the reverse (arm B). DNA-damaging chemotherapy had not been given to any patient beforehand. J is TRBJ2-7 and V is TRBV5-1, with D possibly being TRBD2 (6 bases). This receptor was taken from a human donor with melanoma. Sample: CD8+ T cells sorted from blood (inferred from file names), taken from a patient given nivolumab and ipilimumab in sequence. Written as DNA, the CDR3 is TGCGCCAGCAGCTGGGGGACTCCAGGCCCCCTCGAGCAGTACTTC. It translates to CASSWGTPGPLEQYF.